This T cell receptor beta chain is drawn from a study of STAT3 mutations in large granular lymphocyte leukemia. About the study: Roughly half the longitudinally sequenced T-LGLL patients had canonical STAT3 mutations. Immunosuppressive therapy was given to more than half of T-LGLL patients.

Germline V gives CDR1 LNHNV, CDR2 YYDKDF (reference sequence). The CDR3 runs 17 residues. V trimming: 0 bases; J trimming: 8 bases; junction bases outside the gene matches: 8. Study-wide findings and caveats: At least one immunodominant TCR beta clonotype appeared in every T-cell large granular lymphocyte leukemia patient. Treatment regimens differed across patients between samplings.

Measured with immunoSEQ multiplex PCR; TCRdb has only the in-frame clones, and not every one. The repertoire holds roughly 13,000 clones, with about 88% as singletons. A word on this clone: Antigen specificity is unknown.

This rearrangement joins TRBV15 to TRBJ2-2, with 11 bases fitting TRBD2. Sequenced material: PBMCs. The clonotype was recovered from a human donor with T large granular lymphocyte leukemia. Some clones in this sample may be carry-over from other donors' samples. CDR3 amino acids: CATSRDLTSGMAGELFF. The CDR3 region has the DNA TGTGCCACCAGCAGAGATCTGACTAGCGGGATGGCGGGGGAGCTGTTTTTT.